Listed below are T cell receptor beta chains from one sample, sequenced in a study of STAT5B mutations in CD4+ large granular lymphocyte leukemia. Libraries were prepared by immunoSEQ multiplex PCR; TCRdb keeps only in-frame clonotypes and omits some of them. The table records fewer than 25,000 clones, less than 85% of them present only once. Material: CD4+ T cells from blood buffy coats. These receptors were taken from a human donor in good health. The conserved cysteine and the conserved F or W are not part of the CDR3 here.

cdr3_length v_call cdr3_aa
10 TRBV10-3 AIGQGLGKLF
11 TRBV30 AWSARTGLEQF
10 TRBV6-5 ASLRDRGPAF
12 TRBV19 ASSSRALNTEAF
9 TRBV30 AWSLDRRQY
11 TRBV5-1 ASSLAGGREQY
14 TRBV27 ASSLLSGRGTNEQF
12 TRBV27 ASSPLKQNQPQH
16 TRBV5-6 ASSRGWTSGRAAHEQY
12 TRBV11-2 ASSLQRDGNIQY
12 TRBV6-1 ASSGQGGNQPQH
11 TRBV7-2 ASSFTFQQPQH
10 TRBV29-1 SAIQSSYEQY
13 TRBV18 ASSPRLGGDYGYT
12 TRBV9 ASSVRGLGGELF
17 TRBV27 ASSPLVGTGGPTNEKLF
14 TRBV6-5 ASSYSGVWGNQPQH
13 TRBV30 AGHRREGQTGELF
11 TRBV7-9 ASSREGIGTQY
12 TRBV4-2 ASSQETVLTEAF
14 TRBV19 ASSVRDRGLQETQY
12 TRBV30 AWSGEGISYEQY
12 TRBV29-1 SVEDRGSGNTIY
13 TRBV6-1 ASSGDRGRAETQY
12 TRBV30 AWVAGDGGETQY
11 TRBV6-5 ASMRDRVDGYT
13 TRBV30 AWSPGLAGLGEQF
11 TRBV7-2 ASSSQDGGEQY
12 TRBV19 ASSIGGAVTEAF
10 TRBV7-2 ASSQRQAEAF
13 TRBV5-4 ASSLEWKRTDTQY